This TCR beta chain appears in the sequencing data of a study of T cell responses to AZD1222 COVID-19 vaccine. As to this clone: As yet, its antigen is unknown.

Here immunoSEQ multiplex PCR was the method, and the copy in TCRdb shows in-frame clones only, minus some. This table has more than 130,000 clones, 90% appearing once. Findings and caveats of the study: Mostly white British, mostly female donors; authors suggested clonal diversity may be underestimated. Seropositivity was recorded at baseline in only six AZD1222 recipients.

This specimen was peripheral blood, taken on day 0 of AZD1222 vaccination. The origin of this receptor is an adult in good health.

The CDR3 nucleotides are TGTGCCAGCAGCTTAGGCGGGGGTAGCACAGATACGCAGTATTTT. Protein product: CASSLGGGSTDTQYF. The V and J genes are TRBV5-6 and TRBJ2-3; 7 bases are a match to TRBD2. The CDR3 loop spans 15 amino acids. The germline gives CDR1 SGHDT, CDR2 YYEEEE. Trimming cost V 2 bases and J 0 bases; bases outside gene matches: 3. The full variable domain, its missing parts supplied by reference TRBV5-6 and TRBJ2-3, is DAGVTQSPTHLIKTRGQQVTLRCSPKSGHDTVSWYQQALGQGPQFIFQYYEEEERQRGNFPDRFSGHQFPNYSSELNVNALLLGDSALYLCASSLGGGSTDTQYFGPGTRLTVL.